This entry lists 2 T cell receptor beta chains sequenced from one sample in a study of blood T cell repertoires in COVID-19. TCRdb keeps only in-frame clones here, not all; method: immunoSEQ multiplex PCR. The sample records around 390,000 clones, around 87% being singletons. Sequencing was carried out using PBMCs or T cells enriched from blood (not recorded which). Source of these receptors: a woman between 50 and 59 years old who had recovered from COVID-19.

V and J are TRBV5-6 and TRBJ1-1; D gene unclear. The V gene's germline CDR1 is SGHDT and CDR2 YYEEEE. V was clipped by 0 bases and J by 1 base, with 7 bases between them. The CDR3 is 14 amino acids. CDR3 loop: CASSLARGNTEAFF. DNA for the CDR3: TGTGCCAGCAGCTTGGCGCGGGGGAACACTGAAGCTTTCTTT.

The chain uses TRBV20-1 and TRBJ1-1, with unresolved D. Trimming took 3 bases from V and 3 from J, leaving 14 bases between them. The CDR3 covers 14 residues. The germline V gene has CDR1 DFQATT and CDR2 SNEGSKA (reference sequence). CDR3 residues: CSASDSRWDTEAFF. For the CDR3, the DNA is TGCAGTGCTAGTGACTCGAGGTGGGACACTGAAGCTTTCTTT.